This T cell receptor (beta chain) was found in a study of T cells in Graves' hyperthyroidism and ophthalmopathy. This clonotype was found many times. The CDR3 sequence is 14 residues long. Looked up from germline, CDR1 is SNHLY and CDR2 is FYNNEI. The junction had 7 bases not matched to a gene; V was cut back by 7 bases and J by 9 bases. Fresh 10 ml peripheral blood yielded PBMCs. What was amplified from RNA transcripts were TCR beta CDR3 regions. In the first-round RT-PCR of the TCR CDR3, the HTBI primer set was used. One entry per CDR3 protein results from TCRdb running MiXCR on the multiplex PCR reads. The sample yields around 480,000 distinct CDR3 sequences, around an eighth seen once.

The TCR sequence derives from a woman between 18 and 29 years old with Graves' hyperthyroidism. Specimen: blood. J is TRBJ1-6 and V is TRBV2; 9 positions agree with TRBD1. The CDR3 region is CASKGDRASSPLHF. The CDR3 nucleotides read TGTGCCAGCAAAGGGGACAGGGCTAGTTCACCCCTCCACTTT.